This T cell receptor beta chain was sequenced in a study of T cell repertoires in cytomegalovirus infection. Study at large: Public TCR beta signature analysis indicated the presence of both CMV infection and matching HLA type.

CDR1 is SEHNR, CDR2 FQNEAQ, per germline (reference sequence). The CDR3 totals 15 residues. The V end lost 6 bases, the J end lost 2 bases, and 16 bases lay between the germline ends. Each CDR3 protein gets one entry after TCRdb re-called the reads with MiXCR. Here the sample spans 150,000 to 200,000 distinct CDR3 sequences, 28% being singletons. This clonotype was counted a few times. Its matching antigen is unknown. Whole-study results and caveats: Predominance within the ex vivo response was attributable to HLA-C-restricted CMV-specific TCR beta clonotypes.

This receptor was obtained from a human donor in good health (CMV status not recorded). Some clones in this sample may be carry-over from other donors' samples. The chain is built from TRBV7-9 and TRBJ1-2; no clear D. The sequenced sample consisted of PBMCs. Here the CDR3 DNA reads TGTGCCAGCAGACCTAGCGGGAACAGCAACTATGGCTACACCTTC. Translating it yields CASRPSGNSNYGYTF.